These T cell receptor beta chains were read from a single sample in a study of blood T cell repertoires in COVID-19. Some clones are missing from TCRdb's copy, which holds only in-frame ones; the method was immunoSEQ multiplex PCR. This sample has about 200,000 clones; around 90% occur once, and the top ten carry approximately 0.48%. The sample comprised peripheral blood. The receptors here all came from a man aged 45 to 65 with acute or convalescent COVID-19. The CDR3 runs from the conserved cysteine through the conserved F or W. The order of the fields is clone size, V gene, J gene, D gene, CDR3 protein, CDR3 DNA. The D gene is left open where the match is weak. Clone size is shown for a subset of rows, as once, few, many or a class of expanded clone.

>NA|TRBV9|TRBJ2-2|TRBD2
CASSGTSGRPTGELFF
TGTGCCAGCAGCGGCACTAGCGGGAGGCCCACCGGGGAGCTGTTTTTT
>few|TRBV11-1|TRBJ1-5|NA
CASSLEGHFNQPQHF
TGTGCCAGCAGCTTAGAAGGACACTTCAATCAGCCCCAGCATTTT
>NA|TRBV10-3|TRBJ2-3|TRBD2
CAISDLVTSGSTDTQYF
TGTGCCATCAGTGATTTGGTGACTAGCGGAAGCACAGATACGCAGTATTTT
>NA|TRBV4-3|TRBJ2-2|TRBD2
CASSQGTSGYTGELFF
TGCGCCAGCAGCCAAGGGACTAGCGGATACACCGGGGAGCTGTTTTTT
>NA|TRBV6-4|TRBJ1-1|NA
CASSDWPDNTEAFF
TGTGCCAGCAGTGACTGGCCAGATAACACTGAAGCTTTCTTT
>NA|TRBV3-1/TRBV3-2|TRBJ1-3|NA
CASSQGDTSGNTIYF
TGTGCCAGCAGCCAAGGGGACACCTCTGGAAACACCATATATTTT
>NA|TRBV9|TRBJ2-1|TRBD2
CASSVSGGPGNEQFF
TGTGCCAGCAGCGTATCGGGGGGGCCCGGCAATGAGCAGTTCTTC
>NA|TRBV5-4|TRBJ2-1|NA
CASLLNNEQFF
TGTGCCAGCCTTCTAAACAATGAGCAGTTCTTC
>few|TRBV10-3|TRBJ2-7|TRBD2
CAISPGLAYHEQYF
TGTGCCATCAGTCCCGGACTAGCATACCACGAGCAGTACTTC
>NA|TRBV5-4|TRBJ2-7|TRBD2
CASSSGGGNSYEQYF
TGTGCCAGCAGCTCCGGGGGGGGGAATAGCTACGAGCAGTACTTC
>once|TRBV7-9|TRBJ1-1|TRBD1
CASSKNLQGGDTEAFF
TGTGCCAGCAGCAAAAACCTCCAGGGGGGAGACACTGAAGCTTTCTTT
>NA|TRBV19|TRBJ1-1|NA
CASSPRTGHTEAFF
TGTGCCAGTAGCCCCAGGACTGGCCACACTGAAGCTTTCTTT
>NA|TRBV19|TRBJ1-1|NA
CASSIRENTEAFF
TGTGCCAGTAGTATCCGGGAGAACACTGAAGCTTTCTTT
>once|TRBV7-9|TRBJ1-4|TRBD1
CASSSELGQGNEKLFF
TGTGCCAGCAGCTCGGAATTGGGACAGGGGAATGAAAAACTGTTTTTT
>once|TRBV6-1|TRBJ1-6|TRBD1
CASSDGQGSSPLHF
TGTGCCAGCAGTGACGGACAGGGGAGTTCACCCCTCCACTTT
>NA|TRBV27|TRBJ1-1|TRBD1
CASSPDRGSWGTEAFF
TGTGCCAGCAGTCCAGACAGGGGAAGTTGGGGCACTGAAGCTTTCTTT
>NA|TRBV5-1|TRBJ1-5|TRBD1
CASRRDRGSQPQHF
TGCGCCAGTCGAAGGGACAGGGGTAGCCAGCCCCAGCATTTT
>NA|TRBV19|TRBJ2-1|TRBD2
CASKRSGLAKVNEQFF
TGTGCCAGTAAGAGAAGCGGACTAGCAAAAGTCAATGAGCAGTTCTTC
>NA|TRBV10-1|TRBJ1-1|TRBD1
CASSPGQGNTEAFF
TGCGCCAGCAGCCCGGGACAGGGGAACACTGAAGCTTTCTTT
>NA|TRBV9|TRBJ1-2|TRBD1
CASSVFPGGDYGYTF
TGTGCCAGCAGCGTATTCCCAGGGGGCGACTATGGCTACACCTTC
>NA|TRBV27|TRBJ2-2|NA
CASSFSAGVTGELFF
TGTGCCAGCAGTTTCTCAGCGGGTGTGACCGGGGAGCTGTTTTTT
>NA|TRBV6-2/TRBV6-3|TRBJ2-3|NA
CASSYWQGQRADTQYF
TGTGCCAGCAGTTACTGGCAGGGGCAGAGGGCAGATACGCAGTATTTT
>NA|TRBV19|TRBJ1-1|TRBD1
CASSITGVNTEAFF
TGTGCCAGTAGTATAACAGGGGTGAACACTGAAGCTTTCTTT
>NA|TRBV20-1|TRBJ2-1|TRBD2
CGRDPIEQFF
TGCGGGAGGGACCCGATTGAGCAGTTCTTC
>NA|TRBV3-1/TRBV3-2|TRBJ2-2|NA
CASSPSSALLAGELFF
TGTGCCAGCAGCCCGAGCTCTGCGCTACTGGCCGGGGAGCTGTTTTTT
>once|TRBV4-2|TRBJ1-2|TRBD1
CASSQPGQVRGNYGYTF
TGTGCCAGCAGCCAGCCGGGACAGGTTCGAGGTAACTATGGCTACACCTTC
>NA|TRBV7-6|TRBJ1-3|NA
CASSLAMGAPGNTIYF
TGTGCCAGCAGCTTAGCGATGGGGGCGCCTGGAAACACCATATATTTT
>NA|TRBV27|TRBJ2-7|TRBD1
CASSQLLRDRGNEQYF
TGTGCCAGCAGTCAACTACTGAGGGACAGGGGGAACGAGCAGTACTTC
>NA|TRBV7-9|TRBJ2-5|NA
CASSLTSLQGQETQYF
TGTGCCAGCAGCTTAACTAGCTTGCAGGGCCAAGAGACCCAGTACTTC
>NA|TRBV4-1|TRBJ2-1|TRBD2
CASSQGGRRGIYNEQFF
TGCGCCAGCAGCCAAGGGGGCAGGCGGGGGATCTACAATGAGCAGTTCTTC
>NA|TRBV29-1|TRBJ2-5|NA
CSVESTGETQYF
TGCAGCGTTGAGTCGACAGGAGAGACCCAGTACTTC
>NA|TRBV28|TRBJ2-3|NA
CASSPIGRGDTDTQYF
TGTGCCAGCAGTCCCATCGGGCGGGGTGACACAGATACGCAGTATTTT
>few|TRBV24-1|TRBJ2-1|NA
CATSDYDSAVYNEQFF
TGTGCCACCAGTGATTACGACTCAGCGGTCTACAATGAGCAGTTCTTC
>NA|TRBV5-4|TRBJ2-1|NA
CASSRELSSYNEQFF
TGTGCCAGCAGCAGGGAGTTAAGCTCCTACAATGAGCAGTTCTTC
>NA|TRBV3-1/TRBV3-2|TRBJ1-1|NA
CASSPTNTEAFF
TGTGCCAGCAGCCCCACTAACACTGAAGCTTTCTTT
>NA|TRBV4-1|TRBJ1-1|NA
CASSHLSGAEAFF
TGCGCCAGCAGCCATCTATCGGGGGCTGAAGCTTTCTTT
>once|TRBV5-1|TRBJ1-4|TRBD1
CASSLGAGGGEKLFF
TGCGCCAGCAGCTTGGGAGCAGGGGGTGGCGAAAAACTGTTTTTT
>NA|TRBV24-1|TRBJ2-5|TRBD1
CATADPGTGRETQYF
TGTGCCACGGCGGATCCCGGGACAGGGAGGGAGACCCAGTACTTC
>NA|TRBV5-1|TRBJ2-2|TRBD1
CASSWTGSPNTGELFF
TGCGCCAGCAGCTGGACAGGATCCCCGAACACCGGGGAGCTGTTTTTT
>few|TRBV27|TRBJ1-1|TRBD1
CASSPWTGTTEAFF
TGTGCCAGCAGCCCTTGGACAGGGACCACTGAAGCTTTCTTT
>NA|TRBV6-1|TRBJ2-7|NA
CASSERSRGDEQYF
TGTGCCAGCAGTGAAAGGAGCAGGGGTGACGAGCAGTACTTC
>NA|TRBV19|TRBJ2-5|NA
CASSSRQPLLETQYF
TGTGCCAGTAGCAGTCGACAGCCACTATTGGAGACCCAGTACTTC
>NA|TRBV7-9|TRBJ2-1|TRBD1
CASSVGTGNNEQFF
TGTGCCAGCAGCGTCGGGACAGGGAACAATGAGCAGTTCTTC
>NA|TRBV9|TRBJ1-5|TRBD1
CASSAQGVGNQPQHF
TGTGCCAGCAGCGCACAGGGGGTGGGCAATCAGCCCCAGCATTTT
>NA|TRBV19|TRBJ1-5|NA
CASSIEGGHQPQHF
TGTGCCAGTAGTATAGAAGGGGGTCATCAGCCCCAGCATTTT
>NA|TRBV20-1|TRBJ2-7|NA
CSAAPVYEQYF
TGCAGTGCGGCTCCAGTCTACGAGCAGTACTTC
>NA|TRBV28|TRBJ2-2|TRBD1
CASDRGDETGELFF
TGTGCCTCGGACAGGGGGGACGAGACCGGGGAGCTGTTTTTT
>NA|TRBV18|TRBJ1-5|NA
CASSEGLGNQPQHF
TGTGCCAGCTCGGAAGGACTGGGCAATCAGCCCCAGCATTTT